The entry below gives a single T cell receptor beta chain sequence along with its context. This receptor's antigen is unknown. Within one base of it there is no much larger clone, and no base qualities were kept. Another Seattle source contributed samples from volunteer blood donors who had recovered from COVID-19. The collaborating institutions used their own protocols to collect whole blood in K2EDTA tubes. For TCRbeta analysis, collaborator samples were shipped as frozen whole blood, as isolated PBMCs, or as DNA extracted from either sample type. The CDR3 covers 15 residues, taking in both the cysteine and the phenylalanine. Only CDR3 DNA remains: 45 bases, in frame from the first base. The germline V gene encodes CDR1 MRHNA and CDR2 SNTAGT. The V and J ends are trimmed by 4 bases and 8 bases, leaving 18 bases between them. The immunoSEQ Assay, a bias-controlled multiplex PCR, was used to amplify TCRbeta CDR3 regions from genomic DNA. Per the source publication's procedure: Within the assay, amplification of reference gene primers was used to estimate how many nucleated cells each sample contained. Sequence reads were collapsed and filtered to measure the absolute abundance of every unique TCRbeta CDR3 rearrangement. For each sample, productive Simpson clonality was calculated as the square root of Simpson's diversity index across productive rearrangements. The clones in this table, taken by TCRdb from immuneACCESS, are in-frame only. Not every clone is retained; where verified, under half of the shortfall comes from an unresolved V gene, and the cause of the rest is unknown. V and J calls plus clone size are reproduced from that table; the DNA served to infer D and trimming. The sample yields 250,000 to 300,000 clones; 83% were counted once. The leading ten clones occupy about 5% of the sample.

This sample was included in a study of blood T cell repertoires in COVID-19 (TCRdb year 2020). Regarding the complete study: Samples from collaborators originated in the United States, Italy and Spain and spanned both the acute and convalescent phases of COVID-19. The repertoires were released in a freely available public database meant as a resource for research on the immune response to SARS-CoV-2. The samples were drawn from the first 160 participants of the ongoing ImmuneRACE study and from 950 to 1,500 subjects provided by 6 global collaborators. The material from the prospective study consisted of cDNA or gDNA derived from T cells, B-cell-depleted T cells, or PBMCs. The sample metadata nearly always contained a de-identified subject ID, COVID-19 status, age in years and sex. Deeply sampled blood TCRbeta repertoires from subjects exposed to, actively infected with, or recovered from COVID-19 were included in the dataset. Where available, HLA class I and class II types were taken from metadata supplied by the sample provider and were not determined by assay-based typing. Results and caveats for the whole study, not just this receptor: Clinical and demographic metadata were provided uncurated, with the amount varying by source and participant.

The chain is assembled from TRBV6-4 and TRBJ2-1; the D gene is unclear. The TCR sequence derives from a man between 60 and 75 years old who had recovered from COVID-19. The specimen was peripheral blood. The DNA sequence is as follows: TGTGCCAGCAGTGTTGACTGGTCGATTTTTGATGAGCAGTTCTTC. This codes for CASSVDWSIFDEQFF.